The next 29 T cell receptor beta chains were all read from a single sample in a study of vaccination effects on CD4 cells after COVID-19. After less than 11 days in culture, the CD4+ T cells were isolated. It was between March and December 2020 that the person had a SARS-CoV-2 infection confirmed by PCR. Participants completed two doses of the BNT162b2 or mRNA-1273 vaccine. No antigen has been assigned to these receptors. Sequencing was performed with immunoSEQ multiplex PCR; in TCRdb, only in-frame clones are kept and a portion is missing. The sample lists 50,000 or so clones, about 74% occurring once. Material: CD4+ T cells from PBMCs cultured without peptide, obtained after COVID-19 vaccination. Every receptor here comes from a human donor who had a prior SARS-CoV-2 infection.

In its sample, this clone was seen a few times. The chain recombines TRBV3-1 (or the pseudogene TRBV3-2) with TRBJ2-7; D uncertain. Germline V lookup: CDR1 LGHDT, CDR2 YNNKEL (reference sequence). V dropped 2 bases and J dropped 6 bases, with 5 bases sitting between them. The CDR3 totals 11 residues. In DNA form, the CDR3 reads TGTGCCAGCAGCCAACTCTCCGAGCAGTACTTC. Protein product: CASSQLSEQYF.

J is TRBJ2-1 and V is TRBV24-1; TRBD2 matches at 7 bases. With 0 bases clipped from V and 5 bases from J, the junction kept 3 bases outside the gene matches. Per germline, CDR1 KGHDR and CDR2 SFDVKD. This CDR3 spans 15 amino acids. The CDR3 sequence is CATSDLRTRDNEQFF. The CDR3 region has the DNA TGTGCCACCAGTGATTTGCGGACTAGAGACAATGAGCAGTTCTTC.

J is TRBJ1-3 and V is TRBV6-2 or TRBV6-3; D possibly corresponds to TRBD1 (5 bases). V was trimmed by 2 bases and J by 0 bases, leaving 17 bases between them. The germline CDR1 and CDR2 sequences are MNHEY and SVGEGT. CDR3 length: 18 residues. CDR3 sequence reads: CASSYPPTRQHSGNTIYF. The CDR3 DNA is TGTGCCAGCAGTTACCCACCCACGCGACAGCACTCTGGAAACACCATATATTTT.

The chain employs TRBV7-2 and TRBJ1-2; 10 nucleotides agree with TRBD1. The CDR3 consists of 14 residues. Germline CDR1 and CDR2: SGHTA and FQGNSA. V gave up 1 base and J gave up 8 bases; unmatched junction bases: 4. In DNA form, the CDR3 reads TGTGCCAGCAGCTTAGGACAGGGGGCGCGGGGCTACACCTTC. Amino acid sequence: CASSLGQGARGYTF.

J is TRBJ1-4 and V is TRBV5-1; TRBD1 might be the D (5 bases). The CDR3 has 20 amino acids. V was clipped by 0 bases and J by 0 bases, with 21 bases between them. Germline V gives CDR1 SGHRS, CDR2 YFSETQ. CDR3 residues: CASSLVGQGAGIATNEKLFF. CDR3 bases: TGCGCCAGCAGCTTGGTCGGGCAGGGAGCAGGTATTGCAACTAATGAAAAACTGTTTTTT.

The chain joins TRBV6-1 to TRBJ1-6; TRBD1 matches 7 bases. V lost 3 bases and J lost 10; bases outside the gene matches: 6. The CDR3 has 14 amino acids. CDR1 and CDR2 from the germline V gene are MNHNS and SASEGT. CDR3 sequence (DNA): TGTGCCAGCAGTGATTTAGGGGGCCGGTCACCCCTCCACTTT. Its protein product is CASSDLGGRSPLHF.

The rearrangement links TRBV28 to TRBJ2-7; D is perhaps TRBD2 (6 bases). Germline loops: CDR1 MDHEN, CDR2 SYDVKM. The V gene lost 6 bases and the J gene lost 1 base, with 19 bases spanning the gap. The CDR3 extends over 16 amino acids. The CDR3 bases are TGTGCCAGCAGCCCGGTCAATTCGGCGGGATCCTACGAGCAGTACTTC. This translates into CASSPVNSAGSYEQYF. Filled out from reference TRBV28 and TRBJ2-7, the complete variable domain reads DVKVTQSSRYLVKRTGEKVFLECVQDMDHENMFWYRQDPGLGLRLIYFSYDVKMKEKGDIPEGYSVSREKKERFSLILESASTNQTSMYLCASSPVNSAGSYEQYFGPGTRLTVT.

The V and J genes are TRBV4-2 and TRBJ1-1; 10 bases are shared with TRBD1. The V gene's germline CDR1 is LGHNA and CDR2 YNFKEQ. The V segment lost 2 bases and the J segment 6 bases; nucleotides outside the gene matches: 12. The length of the CDR3 is 17 residues. The CDR3 here is CASSQIRGTGAGAEAFF. The CDR3 nucleotides read TGTGCCAGCAGCCAAATTCGGGGGACAGGGGCTGGGGCTGAAGCTTTCTTT.

The rearrangement uses TRBV2 and TRBJ1-2; D gene ambiguous. Germline CDR1 SNHLY, CDR2 FYNNEI. The CDR3 is made up of 16 amino acids. V lost 4 bases to trimming and J lost 1 base, with 16 bases between them. This chain's CDR3 is CASSVQDGWDNYGYTF. In DNA, the CDR3 is TGTGCCAGCAGTGTACAAGACGGGTGGGATAACTATGGCTACACCTTC.

The V gene is TRBV14, the J gene TRBJ1-4; no reliable D call. Trimming shortened V by 1 base and J by 10 bases, and 19 bases separated the two germline ends. The CDR3 spans 16 residues. Germline values: CDR1 SGHDN, CDR2 FVKESK. Written as DNA, the CDR3 is TGTGCCAGCAGCCAAGCCACAAGCTGGGTCCTTCGAAAACTGTTTTTT. Its translation: CASSQATSWVLRKLFF.

The chain combines TRBV6-5 with TRBJ2-1; 12 nucleotides line up with TRBD2. V trimming: 6 bases; J trimming: 14 bases; junction bases outside the gene matches: 5. Germline V gene sequence: CDR1 MNHEY, CDR2 SVGAGI. The length of the CDR3 is 12 residues. The CDR3 DNA reads as TGTGCCAGCAGGGTGACTAGCGGGAGCGAGTTCTTC. The encoded protein is CASRVTSGSEFF.

The chain couples TRBV29-1 to TRBJ2-2, with D hard to call. Germline values: CDR1 SQVTM, CDR2 ANQGSEA. This CDR3 contains 13 residues. Trimming stripped 4 bases from V and 7 bases from J, with 13 bases between. CDR3 DNA: TGCAGCGTTGTGGTTTCATCGGTCGGGGAGCTGTTTTTT. This gives the protein CSVVVSSVGELFF.

V usage is TRBV10-1 and J usage is TRBJ2-5; 10 nucleotides line up with TRBD1. CDR3 length: 18 residues. Per germline, CDR1 WNHNN and CDR2 SYGVQD (reference sequence). J was trimmed by 4 bases and V by 0 bases; bases with no gene match: 11. CDR3 sequence reads: CASSESSRDRGSPETQYF. The CDR3 coding sequence is TGCGCCAGCAGTGAGTCATCCAGGGACAGGGGATCCCCAGAGACCCAGTACTTC.

The count of this clone is one. This rearrangement joins TRBV12-3 or TRBV12-4 to TRBJ2-3; D call uncertain. V gave up 6 bases and J gave up 4 bases, with 2 bases separating them. The CDR3 has 10 residues. In DNA, the CDR3 is TGTGCCAGCAGGTCAGATACGCAGTATTTT. Protein sequence: CASRSDTQYF.

Only one count was recorded for this clone. V gene TRBV6-5 combines with J gene TRBJ2-3; D gene unclear. CDR1 and CDR2 from the germline V gene are MNHEY and SVGAGI. The CDR3 covers 12 residues. Trimming cost V 5 bases and J 5 bases, with 8 bases left between them. The DNA for the CDR3 is TGTGCCAGCAGTCCTACGGGAGATACGCAGTATTTT. Translating it yields CASSPTGDTQYF.

The chain carries TRBV5-6 and TRBJ2-2; 10 nucleotides match TRBD2. CDR1 and CDR2 (germline): SGHDT, YYEEEE. The length of the CDR3 is 16 residues. Trimming at V came to 0 bases and at J to 3 bases, leaving 2 bases not matched to a gene. The CDR3 bases are TGTGCCAGCAGCTTGGATCTAGCGGGGGACACCGGGGAGCTGTTTTTT. The encoded protein is CASSLDLAGDTGELFF.

The rearrangement joins TRBV6-2 or TRBV6-3 to TRBJ2-1, with a possible D match to TRBD1 (6 bases). CDR1 MNHEY and CDR2 SVGEGT come from the germline V gene. Trimming removed 2 bases from V and 9 bases from J, with 20 bases in between. The CDR3 runs 16 residues. The CDR3 loop reads CASSYRRGPKGGEQFF. CDR3 in DNA: TGTGCCAGCAGTTACCGCCGGGGCCCTAAAGGGGGTGAGCAGTTCTTC.

V usage is TRBV21-1 and J usage is TRBJ2-2. TRBV21-1 constitutes a pseudogene. The CDR3 is 17 residues long. The CDR3 DNA sequence: TGTGCCAGCAGCAAACGGTGGGGGACCCGGGGCACCGGGGAGCTGTTTTTT. Translated, it gives CASSKRWGTRGTGELFF.

The chain carries TRBV27 and TRBJ2-5; possibly TRBD1 for D (7 bases). The V end lost 3 bases, the J end lost 5 bases, and 13 bases lay between the germline ends. CDR3 length: 14 residues. Germline V gene sequence: CDR1 MNHEY, CDR2 SMNVEV (reference sequence). In DNA, the CDR3 is TGTGCCAGCAGTTTGGACAGGAGGGGGGAGACCCAGTACTTC. This translates into CASSLDRRGETQYF.

V is TRBV6-5 and J is TRBJ2-3; no clear D gene. Deletions cut 6 bases from V and 7 bases from J, with 20 bases between. Germline CDR1 MNHEY, CDR2 SVGAGI. This CDR3 has 15 residues. CDR3 residues: CASRADWSIMNTQYF. In nucleotides, the CDR3 is TGTGCCAGCAGAGCAGACTGGTCTATTATGAATACGCAGTATTTT.

The CDR3 nucleotides read TGCGCCAGCAGCTTGAATACAGGAAGCAACTATGGCTACACCTTC. It is translated as CASSLNTGSNYGYTF. The genes are TRBV5-1 and TRBJ1-2; D is possibly TRBD1 (5 bases). Germline V gene lookup returns CDR1 SGHRS and CDR2 YFSETQ. The CDR3 runs to 15 residues. The V end lost 1 base, the J end lost 2 bases, and 12 bases lay between the germline ends.

The V and J genes are TRBV5-6 and TRBJ1-6; D is unclear. With 0 bases removed from V and 8 bases from J, the gap between germline ends came to 9 bases. CDR1 is SGHDT, CDR2 YYEEEE, per germline. This CDR3 is 14 amino acids long. CDR3 residues: CASSLGVRDSPLHF. Here the CDR3 DNA reads TGTGCCAGCAGCTTGGGTGTTAGGGATTCACCCCTCCACTTT.

The gene calls are TRBV20-1 and TRBJ1-3; D might be TRBD1 (6 bases). This CDR3 has 13 amino acids. CDR1 and CDR2 (germline): DFQATT, SNEGSKA (reference sequence). The V end lost 3 bases, the J end lost 2 bases, and 8 bases lay between the germline ends. CDR3 coding DNA: TGCAGTGCTAGTCAGGGGACTGGAAACACCATATATTTT. This gives the protein CSASQGTGNTIYF.

Here the CDR3 reads CASSSTGGRETQYF. The DNA of the CDR3 is TGCGCCAGCAGCTCTACAGGGGGCAGGGAGACCCAGTACTTC. The rearrangement uses TRBV5-1 and TRBJ2-5, with 9 bases lining up with TRBD1. Germline CDR1 and CDR2: SGHRS and YFSETQ. The CDR3 runs 14 residues. Trimming cost V 3 bases and J 5 bases; bases outside gene matches: 5. Complete variable domain (other parts from reference TRBV5-1 and TRBJ2-5): KAGVTQTPRYLIKTRGQQVTLSCSPISGHRSVSWYQQTPGQGLQFLFEYFSETQRNKGNFPGRFSGRQFSNSRSEMNVSTLELGDSALYLCASSSTGGRETQYFGPGTRLLVL.

The chain combines TRBV10-3 with TRBJ2-5; D gene unclear. The V end was cut by 0 bases, the J end by 5 bases, with 10 bases between. Germline CDR1 and CDR2: ENHRY and SYGVKD. This CDR3 has 14 residues. For the CDR3, the DNA is TGTGCCATCAGTGAGTCTGTAATCGGGGAGACCCAGTACTTC. It encodes CAISESVIGETQYF.

The CDR3 DNA is TGTGCCAGCAGCTCCCAGGGGCGGGAGGGACCAGATACGCAGTATTTT. As protein: CASSSQGREGPDTQYF. The chain uses TRBV7-2 and TRBJ2-3, with TRBD2 matching over 9 bases. The CDR3 runs to 16 residues. The germline CDR1 and CDR2 sequences are SGHTA and FQGNSA. V shed 4 bases and J 4 bases; nucleotides not matched to a gene: 9.

The rearrangement joins TRBV7-8 to TRBJ2-1, with D tentatively TRBD1 or TRBD2 (5 bases each). This CDR3 comprises 15 residues. V was pared by 5 bases and J by 9 bases, with 20 bases between. The germline V gene has CDR1 SGHVS and CDR2 FQNEAQ. CDR3 loop: CASSPPGPTRGEQFF. CDR3 in DNA: TGTGCCAGCAGCCCCCCGGGACCTACTCGGGGTGAGCAGTTCTTC.

J is TRBJ1-4 and V is TRBV6-1; 10 nucleotides agree with TRBD1. Germline CDR1 is MNHNS and CDR2 is SASEGT. CDR3 length: 15 amino acids. With V trimmed by 3 bases and J by 8 bases, 6 bases remained unmatched. CDR3 region: CASSDRDRGYEKLFF. The DNA for the CDR3 is TGTGCCAGCAGTGATAGGGACAGGGGTTACGAAAAACTGTTTTTT.

A single count supports this clone. The chain joins TRBV5-6 to TRBJ2-5; TRBD2 agrees at 16 bases. Germline V CDR1 and CDR2: SGHDT, YYEEEE. V shed 3 bases, J shed 5 bases, and the junction held 7 bases outside the gene matches. The CDR3 contains 17 residues. The CDR3 nucleotides read TGTGCCAGCAGCTCCGGGACTAGCGGGGGGGTAGGGGAGACCCAGTACTTC. Amino acid sequence: CASSSGTSGGVGETQYF.